This is a list of T cell receptor beta chains from one sample in a study of molecular identifiers for immune sequencing clone quantification. TCRdb itself ran the PCR reads through MiXCR, one entry per CDR3 protein. The sample gives about 640,000 distinct CDR3 sequences, just under 20% of which show up once; approximately 0.9% is in the top ten. Sequenced input: naive CD8+ T cells from blood, with Jurkat cell RNA spiked in. These TCRs come from a human donor in good health. Some libraries in this study had Jurkat cell RNA spiked in. CDR3s include the opening cysteine and the closing phenylalanine or tryptophan.

j_gene | v_gene | CDR3aa
TRBJ2-1 | TRBV2 | CASRETSKARDNEQFF
TRBJ2-2 | TRBV20-1 | CSARDAGSRLVNTGELFF
TRBJ2-1 | TRBV24-1 | CATSDQYNEQPF
TRBJ2-7 | TRBV7-6 | CASSLLDSSYEQYF
TRBJ2-1 | TRBV3-1 | CASSQDTSGLDNEQFF
TRBJ2-3 | TRBV20-1 | CSARDWGVSTDTQYF
TRBJ2-5 | TRBV28 | CARSLPPRAQWPQYF
TRBJ2-3 | TRBV12-3/TRBV12-4 | CASRESSGRSTDTQYF
TRBJ1-1 | TRBV20-1 | CSARDGEVVTEAFF
TRBJ2-1 | TRBV7-9 | CASSTNTGTSDRTEQFF
TRBJ2-2 | TRBV12-3/TRBV12-4 | CASSQNYGTSGTGELVF
TRBJ1-5 | TRBV3-1 | CASSQDTLGNQPQHF
TRBJ2-2 | TRBV28 | CASSLEQLANTGELFF
TRBJ2-1 | TRBV28 | CASSFRGFVTNSYNEQFF
TRBJ2-7 | TRBV19 | CASSIDTSRYYEQYF